This T cell receptor beta chain was obtained from a study of blood T cell repertoires in COVID-19. In the study overall: PBMCs, B-cell-depleted T cells, or T cells were the source of the cDNA or gDNA that made up the material.

Source study methods: Nucleated cell number was recorded as an estimate derived from reference gene primer amplification. TCRdb keeps only in-frame clones here, not all; method: immunoSEQ multiplex PCR. Clone size and V and J calls were adopted from that table, with D and trimming inferred from the DNA. The sample carries about 420,000 clones, 80% to 90% recorded once. A Seattle source enrolled patients during active infection and followed them longitudinally. The CDR3 totals 14 residues. Trimming took off 7 bases at V and 5 bases at J, with 19 bases between the two ends. The germline CDR1 and CDR2 sequences are SGHRS and YFSETQ.

The TCR originated in a man between 18 and 35 years old with COVID-19, enrolled during active disease. Material: peripheral blood. The chain combines TRBV5-1 with TRBJ2-7, with D possibly matching TRBD1 (6 bases). CDR3 residues: CASARTDLSHEQYF. In DNA, the CDR3 is TGCGCCAGCGCCCGGACAGACCTGTCTCACGAGCAGTACTTC.